These T cell receptor beta chains were read from a single sample in a study of Ad26.COV2.S vaccination and SARS-CoV-2 variants. The data were produced by immunoSEQ multiplex PCR, yet TCRdb's version contains in-frame clones alone and is incomplete. The table includes roughly 700,000 clones, about 90% detected once. Material: peripheral blood, obtained in a trial of Ad26.COV2.S vaccine versus placebo. These receptors were obtained from a person between 18 and 59 years old who received the Ad26.COV2.S COVID-19 vaccine or a placebo. The CDR3 runs from the conserved cysteine through the conserved F or W. The D gene is left open where the match is weak. A row's size may be missing; if present it is once, few, many or a size class.

v_gene	d_gene	j_gene	abundance	CDR3nt	CDR3aa
TRBV5-4	TRBD1	TRBJ2-1	.	TGTGCCAGCAGCCCGGGACAGCACAACAATGAGCAGTTCTTC	CASSPGQHNNEQFF
TRBV27	.	TRBJ2-1	many	TGTGCCAGCAGTTTAGGGTTGGGACTTAATAATGAGCAGTTCTTC	CASSLGLGLNNEQFF
TRBV9	.	TRBJ2-5	.	TGTGCCAGCAGCGTAGAAGTCCTAGCAGGGGAGACCCAGTACTTC	CASSVEVLAGETQYF
TRBV5-4	TRBD2	TRBJ2-2	.	TGTGCCAGCAGCTTGGCTAGCGGGGGCACCGGGGAGCTGTTTTTT	CASSLASGGTGELFF
TRBV30	.	TRBJ1-1	.	TGTGCCTGGCGGGGGTGGACTGAAGCTTTCTTT	CAWRGWTEAFF
TRBV14	.	TRBJ1-2	.	TGTGCCAGCAGCCAAGGGACAAACTATGGCTACACCTTC	CASSQGTNYGYTF
TRBV5-1	TRBD2	TRBJ2-7	.	TGCGCCAGCGGTCTTGGGCAGGGAGGGTCCGGCGAGCAGTACTTC	CASGLGQGGSGEQYF
TRBV24-1	.	TRBJ2-1	.	TGTGCCACCAGTGAACGCGGGACAGCTTACAATGAGCAGTTCTTC	CATSERGTAYNEQFF
TRBV12-3/TRBV12-4	.	TRBJ2-5	.	TGTGCCAGCAGTCCAGGGTGGGGAGAGACCCAGTACTTC	CASSPGWGETQYF
TRBV6-5	TRBD1	TRBJ1-1	.	TGTGCCAGCAGTTACACCAGACAGGGGGGCACTGAAGCTTTCTTT	CASSYTRQGGTEAFF
TRBV6-2/TRBV6-3	TRBD1	TRBJ1-3	.	TGTGCCAGCAGTTTCGGGACAGCTGGAAACACCATATATTTT	CASSFGTAGNTIYF
TRBV24-1	.	TRBJ1-2	.	TGTGCCACCAGTGATTCGGACAGTATTTATGGCTACACCTTC	CATSDSDSIYGYTF
TRBV24-1	TRBD1	TRBJ1-2	.	TGTGCCACCAGTGATGACAGGGCACGATATGGCTACACCTTC	CATSDDRARYGYTF
TRBV7-3	TRBD1	TRBJ2-2	.	TGTGCCAGCAGCTCGACAGGGGGCACCGGGGAGCTGTTTTTT	CASSSTGGTGELFF
TRBV6-5	.	TRBJ1-1	.	TGTGCCAGCAGCTCCACAGGAACTGAAGCTTTCTTT	CASSSTGTEAFF
TRBV3-1/TRBV3-2	.	TRBJ2-7	.	TGTGCCAGCAGCCAAGGATCCGCCACAGGTTACGAGCAGTACTTC	CASSQGSATGYEQYF
TRBV12-5	.	TRBJ2-2	.	TGTGCTAGTGGTTTGCAGGGGTACACCGGGGAGCTGTTTTTT	CASGLQGYTGELFF
TRBV2	TRBD1	TRBJ2-6	.	TGTGCCAGCCTTTCGGACAGGGCCCAGTCTGGGGCCAACGTCCTGACTTTC	CASLSDRAQSGANVLTF
TRBV18	.	TRBJ2-1	.	TGTGCCAGCTCACCACGAGACTACAATGAGCAGTTCTTC	CASSPRDYNEQFF
TRBV5-1	.	TRBJ2-2	few	TGCGCCAGCGCGGGACAACCAAACACCGGGGAGCTGTTTTTT	CASAGQPNTGELFF
TRBV19	.	TRBJ1-5	.	TGTGCCAGTAGTATCAGGGGTAAGTTAAATCAGCCCCAGCATTTT	CASSIRGKLNQPQHF
TRBV27	TRBD1	TRBJ2-5	.	TGTGCCAGCAGTCTGGGGGTGACAGGGTTCCAAGAGACCCAGTACTTC	CASSLGVTGFQETQYF
TRBV15	.	TRBJ2-4	.	TGTGCCACACAGGGACAAGAAAACATTCAGTACTTC	CATQGQENIQYF
TRBV11-3	.	TRBJ2-1	.	TGTGCCAGCAGTAAGACGAGCTCCTACAATGAGCAGTTCTTC	CASSKTSSYNEQFF
TRBV6-5	.	TRBJ2-1	once	TGTGCCAGCAGTTACTCGGTCTGGGACTCCCAGGGTGAGCAGTTCTTC	CASSYSVWDSQGEQFF
TRBV6-2/TRBV6-3	.	TRBJ1-1	.	TGTGCCAGCAGCACAAACCGGGACATAGTGAACACTGAAGCTTTCTTT	CASSTNRDIVNTEAFF
TRBV5-1	.	TRBJ1-1	.	TGCGCCAGCAGCTTTGAGGGTAGGGGCACTGAAGCTTTCTTT	CASSFEGRGTEAFF